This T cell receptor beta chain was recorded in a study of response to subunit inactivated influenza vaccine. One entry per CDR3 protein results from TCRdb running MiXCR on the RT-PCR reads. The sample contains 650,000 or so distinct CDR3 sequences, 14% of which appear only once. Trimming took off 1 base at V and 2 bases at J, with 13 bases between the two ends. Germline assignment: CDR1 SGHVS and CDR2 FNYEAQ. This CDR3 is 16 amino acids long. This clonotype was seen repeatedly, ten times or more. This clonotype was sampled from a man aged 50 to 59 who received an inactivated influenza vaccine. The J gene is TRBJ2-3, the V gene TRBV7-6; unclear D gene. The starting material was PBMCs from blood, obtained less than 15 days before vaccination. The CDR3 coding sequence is TGTGCCAGCAGCTTAGGGTTCCAACACAACACAGATACGCAGTATTTT. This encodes CASSLGFQHNTDTQYF.